The 13 T cell receptor beta chains below come from one sample, sequenced in a study of blood T cell repertoires in COVID-19. The assay was immunoSEQ multiplex PCR, and TCRdb's table has in-frame clones only and misses some. This table holds 35,000 to 45,000 clones, about nine tenths found once. What was sequenced was peripheral blood. The receptors here all came from a human donor in a cohort sampled during active COVID-19.

Concerning this clone itself: A read error may account for a junction end that differs from germline. The chain links TRBV10-2 to TRBJ2-7; 10 bases fit TRBD1. CDR1 and CDR2 (germline): WSHSY, SAAADI. The length of the CDR3 is 15 residues. The CDR3 DNA follows: TGCGCCAGCAGCGGGGACAGGGGAGTATCCTACGAGCAGTACTGG. Its protein is CASSGDRGVSYEQYW.

The chain combines TRBV9 with TRBJ1-2; D is possibly TRBD1 (6 bases). V shed 3 bases and J shed 8 bases, with 14 bases lying between them. The CDR3 contains 13 residues. The V gene's germline CDR1 is SGDLS and CDR2 YYNGEE. This chain's CDR3 is CASSATQGWGYTF. The CDR3 DNA sequence: TGTGCCAGCAGCGCAACACAGGGTTGGGGCTACACCTTC.

This chain links TRBV19 with TRBJ2-3; TRBD2 agrees at 13 bases. The ends lost 10 bases at V and 2 bases at J; junction bases unmatched: 6. The CDR3 consists of 15 residues. The germline V gene has CDR1 LNHDA and CDR2 SQIVND (reference sequence). The CDR3 sequence: CATTTSGGITDTQYF. In nucleotides, the CDR3 is TGTGCCACGACGACTAGCGGGGGGATCACAGATACGCAGTATTTT.

The chain couples TRBV27 to TRBJ2-3, with 9 bases identical to TRBD1. Trimming at V came to 6 bases and at J to 2 bases, leaving 6 bases not matched to a gene. The CDR3 has 15 residues. Germline V CDR1 and CDR2: MNHEY, SMNVEV (reference sequence). CDR3 sequence reads: CASRDGQGSTDTQYF. For the CDR3, the DNA is TGTGCCAGCAGGGACGGACAGGGGTCCACAGATACGCAGTATTTT.

The rearrangement uses TRBV11-2 and TRBJ2-7, with 11 bases identical to TRBD2. CDR1 is SGHAT and CDR2 is FQNNGV in the germline V gene. J lost 7 bases, V lost 5 bases, and 13 bases had no gene match. The CDR3 is made up of 16 amino acids. The DNA of the CDR3 is TGTGCCAGCAGCCCCCGGGTAGCGGGGGGGCCGGGAGAGCAGTACTTC. This encodes CASSPRVAGGPGEQYF.

The rearrangement links TRBV4-3 to TRBJ1-4; a possible D gene is TRBD1 (5 bases). Germline CDR1 LGHNA, CDR2 YSLEER. CDR3 length: 14 residues. Trimming stripped 1 base from V and 5 bases from J, with 8 bases between. The CDR3, as DNA: TGCGCCAGCAGCCAAGGACAGAGAAATGAAAAACTGTTTTTT. As protein: CASSQGQRNEKLFF.

The chain combines TRBV5-4 with TRBJ1-2, with TRBD1 as a possible D gene (6 bases). This CDR3 has 14 residues. V was cut by 5 bases and J by 2 bases, with 13 bases left in between. Germline-derived CDR1 and CDR2 are SGHNT and YYREEE (reference sequence). The CDR3 region is CASRFQGRNYGYTF. For the CDR3, the DNA is TGTGCCAGCAGATTCCAGGGGCGAAACTATGGCTACACCTTC.

The chain couples TRBV5-4 to TRBJ2-2, with D uncertain. CDR1 and CDR2 (germline): SGHNT, YYREEE (reference sequence). Trimming stripped 1 base from V and 4 bases from J, with 11 bases between. The CDR3 runs 15 residues. The CDR3 bases are TGTGCCAGCAGCTTGATGTCCCCGGGCACCGGGGAGCTGTTTTTT. This sequence encodes CASSLMSPGTGELFF.

This chain uses TRBV7-9 with TRBJ1-2; D may be TRBD1 (6 bases). V lost 6 bases, J lost 8 bases, and 16 bases lay in between. This CDR3 is 13 amino acids long. Germline-derived CDR1 and CDR2 are SEHNR and FQNEAQ (reference sequence). CDR3 in amino acids: CASSHPGVYGYTF. CDR3 nucleotides: TGTGCCAGCAGTCACCCAGGGGTTTACGGCTACACCTTC.

This clone is a singleton in its sample. CDR3: CASSYPLTGMNTEAFF. CDR3 nucleotide sequence: TGTGCCAGCAGTTACCCCCTGACAGGTATGAACACTGAAGCTTTCTTT. The chain carries TRBV6-2 or TRBV6-3 and TRBJ1-1; a weak D match, TRBD1 (6 bases). This CDR3 is built from 16 residues. Germline loops: CDR1 MNHEY, CDR2 SVGEGT. With 2 bases removed from V and 0 bases from J, the gap between germline ends came to 13 bases.

The chain carries TRBV6-2 or TRBV6-3 and TRBJ1-1; D may be TRBD1 (6 bases). This CDR3 region has 15 residues. V was pared by 5 bases and J by 8 bases, with 21 bases between. Germline V gene lookup returns CDR1 MNHEY and CDR2 SVGEGT. DNA for the CDR3: TGTGCCAGCAGTACGAGCGGGGGGCCCACAATCGAAGCTTTCTTT. Amino acid sequence: CASSTSGGPTIEAFF.

This chain connects TRBV10-3 to TRBJ1-2; TRBD1 matches 7 bases. The ends lost 3 bases at V and 6 bases at J; junction bases unmatched: 7. CDR1 is ENHRY and CDR2 is SYGVKD in the germline V gene. The CDR3 sequence is 14 residues long. The CDR3 coding sequence is TGTGCCATCAGTGACCGCACAGGGGCAGATGGCTACACCTTC. Translation: CAISDRTGADGYTF.

The chain is built from TRBV4-2 and TRBJ2-2, with D maybe TRBD1 (6 bases). V lost 1 base and J 6 bases, leaving 12 bases between the germline ends. The germline CDR1 and CDR2 sequences are LGHNA and YNFKEQ. The CDR3 spans 15 residues. In DNA, the CDR3 is TGTGCCAGCAGCCAAGCCAGGGGTCGGTCCGGGGAGCTGTTTTTT. Protein sequence: CASSQARGRSGELFF.